This T cell receptor beta chain was identified in a study of blood T cell repertoires in COVID-19. Data came from immunoSEQ multiplex PCR; TCRdb stores just in-frame clones and leaves some out. The data contain some 150,000 clones, approximately 84% of them singletons. The CDR3 covers 14 residues. V dropped 5 bases and J dropped 6 bases, with 14 bases sitting between them. CDR1 is MNHEY, CDR2 SVGAGI, per germline. What was sequenced was peripheral blood. This receptor was identified in a man between 40 and 49 years old who had recovered from COVID-19. This chain joins TRBV6-5 and TRBJ1-5; TRBD1 is a possible D gene (5 bases). The CDR3 coding sequence is TGTGCCAGCAGTACCTCAGGGTTTAGTCAGCCCCAGCATTTT. Amino acids: CASSTSGFSQPQHF.